The sequence of this TCR beta chain was determined in a study of T cell repertoires in cytomegalovirus infection. Study observations and caveats: Cumulative public TCR beta family frequency identified CMV carriers with the relevant HLA.

TCRdb recomputed calls from the reads with MiXCR, one row per CDR3 protein. In the table there are some 940,000 distinct CDR3 sequences, around 32% of which are singletons. This clonotype showed up just a few times. Its target is unknown. Germline CDR1 and CDR2: LNHDA and SQIVND (reference sequence). The CDR3 is 14 amino acids. V gave up 2 bases and J gave up 11 bases; unmatched junction bases: 11. The source of this sequence is a human donor in good health (CMV status not recorded). Some clones in this sample may be carry-over from other donors' samples. The chain couples TRBV19 to TRBJ1-2; 7 bases align to TRBD1. Sequencing was performed on cultured CD8+ T cells from PBMCs, taken from culture after CMV antigen stimulation. CDR3 DNA sequence: TGTGCCAGTAGTATAAGGGGGCCTGCCTATTATTACACCTTC. Its translation: CASSIRGPAYYYTF.